The 18 T cell receptor beta chains below come from one sample, sequenced in a study of glioma-infiltrating T cells after dendritic cell vaccination. Sequencing used immunoSEQ multiplex PCR; TCRdb keeps in-frame clones, though not all of them. The sample shows around 100,000 clones, 80% to 90% of them seen only once. The sample was blood, taken before dendritic cell vaccination. The receptors come from a human donor with glioblastoma.

V is TRBV7-9 and J is TRBJ2-1; the D gene is possibly TRBD1 (6 bases). The germline V gene encodes CDR1 SEHNR and CDR2 FQNEAQ (reference sequence). V lost 6 bases to trimming and J lost 6 bases, with 6 bases between them. This CDR3 is built from 11 residues. CDR3 DNA: TGTGCCAGCAGGGACAGCAATGAGCAGTTCTTC. The encoded protein is CASRDSNEQFF.

Details on this clone: A read error may account for a junction end that differs from germline. The CDR3 loop reads CASSLAGGRVYEQYF. The CDR3 DNA sequence: TGTGCCAGCAGCCTAGCGGGGGGTCGCGTCTACGAGCAGTACTTC. V gene TRBV7-8 combines with J gene TRBJ2-7, with 11 positions matching TRBD2. Germline V gene data show CDR1 as SGHVS and CDR2 as FQNEAQ. The CDR3 spans 15 residues.

The chain is built from TRBV7-2 and TRBJ2-2, with 8 bases lining up with TRBD1. Germline values: CDR1 SGHTA, CDR2 FQGNSA. The CDR3 covers 14 residues. J gave up 1 base and V 8 bases, and 3 bases lay outside the gene matches. CDR3 sequence: CASSGTGNTGELFF. DNA of the CDR3: TGTGCCAGCTCCGGGACAGGGAACACCGGGGAGCTGTTTTTT. The whole variable domain, remainder taken from reference TRBV7-2 and TRBJ2-2, is GAGVSQSPSNKVTEKGKDVELRCDPISGHTALYWYRQSLGQGLEFLIYFQGNSAPDKSGLPSDRFSAERTGGSVSTLTIQRTQQEDSAVYLCASSGTGNTGELFFGEGSRLTVL.

A single count supports this clone. V is TRBV25-1 and J is TRBJ2-3; 8 bases line up with TRBD1. The germline V gene encodes CDR1 MGHDK and CDR2 SYGVNS. This CDR3 spans 16 amino acids. Trimming at V came to 5 bases and at J to 4 bases, leaving 11 bases not matched to a gene. The DNA for the CDR3 is TGTGCCAGCAGTAGAAGACTCTCAGGGGGCGCAGATACGCAGTATTTT. Protein: CASSRRLSGGADTQYF.

This chain joins TRBV9 and TRBJ2-7; 7 bases fit TRBD2. The CDR3 is 18 amino acids. CDR1 and CDR2 from the germline V gene are SGDLS and YYNGEE. The V gene end was trimmed by 0 bases and the J gene end by 2 bases; junction bases not matched to a gene: 14. The CDR3, as DNA: TGTGCCAGCAGCGTAGACGCCCGGGCAGCGGGAAGTCCCTACGAGCAGTACTTC. This codes for CASSVDARAAGSPYEQYF.

This rearrangement joins TRBV5-4 to TRBJ2-1, with D tentatively TRBD2 (6 bases). The V end was cut by 3 bases, the J end by 7 bases, with 17 bases between. Per germline, CDR1 SGHNT and CDR2 YYREEE (reference sequence). This CDR3 has 15 residues. The CDR3 loop is CASSYPTGAGNEQFF. The DNA of the CDR3 is TGTGCCAGCAGCTACCCAACCGGGGCGGGGAATGAGCAGTTCTTC.

The J gene is TRBJ2-4, the V gene TRBV5-4; TRBD1 matches at 10 bases. Germline lookup yields CDR1 SGHNT and CDR2 YYREEE (reference sequence). This CDR3 has 15 residues. Unmatched junction bases numbered 9, after V lost 4 bases and J lost 8 bases. Written as DNA, the CDR3 is TGTGCCAGCAGCAGACAGGGGGCACCGGAGTACATTCAGTACTTC. It encodes CASSRQGAPEYIQYF.

The rearrangement links TRBV7-2 to TRBJ2-7, with no clear D. The germline gives CDR1 SGHTA, CDR2 FQGNSA. V dropped 0 bases and J dropped 1 base, with 7 bases sitting between them. CDR3 length: 14 residues. Here the CDR3 DNA reads TGTGCCAGCAGCTTAGCTTCCAGGTCCTACGAGCAGTACTTC. Its translation is CASSLASRSYEQYF.

This clone was counted once. The V gene is TRBV19, the J gene TRBJ2-5, with a weak D call TRBD2 (5 bases). TRBJ2-7 explains the end of the DNA better; the J call may be wrong. CDR3 length: 15 amino acids. Per germline, CDR1 LNHDA and CDR2 SQIVND (reference sequence). Written as DNA, the CDR3 is TGTGCCAGTAGTATAGTCCCCGGGGTTGGTGACGAGCAGTACTTC. Translating gives CASSIVPGVGDEQYF.

The table lists this clone with a few counts. V is TRBV27 and J is TRBJ1-6; tentatively, D is TRBD1 (6 bases). The CDR3 sequence is 17 residues long. V gave up 3 bases and J gave up 6 bases, with 18 bases separating them. Germline CDR1 and CDR2: MNHEY and SMNVEV (reference sequence). CDR3 sequence reads: CASSFSTGQPFNSPLHF. The DNA for the CDR3 is TGTGCCAGCAGTTTCTCTACGGGACAACCATTTAATTCACCCCTCCACTTT.

The chain carries TRBV5-7 and TRBJ2-5, with D uncertain. The DNA end is more similar to TRBJ2-7, so the J call may be wrong. TRBV5-7 is an open reading frame, and its role is uncertain. The CDR3 spans 16 residues. CDR3 in amino acids: CASSSRPTKKSYEQYF. In DNA form, the CDR3 reads TGTGCCAGCAGCTCGAGGCCCACAAAGAAGAGCTACGAGCAGTACTTC.

The chain has TRBV18 and TRBJ2-7, with 9 bases aligning to TRBD1. Germline trimming cut 3 bases from V and 5 bases from J; bases unmatched to any gene: 17. Germline values: CDR1 KGHSH, CDR2 LQKENI. CDR3 length: 18 amino acids. This CDR3 is CASSPAGYGTGLLDEQYF. CDR3 nucleotide sequence: TGTGCCAGCTCACCCGCCGGGTACGGGACAGGGTTATTAGACGAGCAGTACTTC.

The rearrangement joins TRBV6-1 to TRBJ2-2, with 10 nucleotides matching TRBD1. V was clipped by 3 bases and J by 3 bases; unmatched bases: 4. Germline V gene data show CDR1 as MNHNS and CDR2 as SASEGT. The CDR3 has 16 amino acids. CDR3 sequence: CASSDQGQGDTGELFF. CDR3 sequence (DNA): TGTGCCAGCAGTGATCAAGGACAGGGGGACACCGGGGAGCTGTTTTTT.

The V gene is TRBV6-6, the J gene TRBJ2-5, with D perhaps TRBD2 (6 bases). The V end lost 6 bases, the J end lost 1 base, and 15 bases lay between the germline ends. The CDR3 extends over 15 amino acids. Germline loops: CDR1 MNHNY, CDR2 SVGAGI (reference sequence). CDR3 loop: CASSRTTSSQETQYF. CDR3 DNA: TGTGCCAGCAGCCGAACGACTAGTTCCCAAGAGACCCAGTACTTC.

The CDR3 nucleotides are TGTGCCAGCAGCTTAGAGAGCCCGTTCGAGCAGTTCTTC. It encodes CASSLESPFEQFF. The chain uses TRBV7-8 and TRBJ2-1; no definite D call. CDR1 SGHVS and CDR2 FQNEAQ come from the germline V gene. This CDR3 has 13 residues. Trimming cost V 1 base and J 10 bases, with 11 bases left between them.

The chain uses TRBV21-1 and TRBJ1-1. TRBV21-1 is termed a pseudogene. CDR3 size: 16 residues. The CDR3 DNA is TGTGCCAGCAGCAAGTTCGAGGCAGCCTTAAACACTGAAGCTTTCTTT. It codes for CASSKFEAALNTEAFF.

The genes are TRBV6-1 and TRBJ1-5, with D possibly TRBD1 on 5 matching bases. The CDR3 is 12 residues long. V was cut by 6 bases and J by 2 bases, with 5 bases left in between. The V gene's germline CDR1 is MNHNS and CDR2 SASEGT. This CDR3 reads CASSRGNQPQHF. Written as DNA, the CDR3 is TGTGCCAGCAGCAGGGGCAATCAGCCCCAGCATTTT.

The chain uses TRBV7-9 and TRBJ1-1, with 8 bases that match TRBD1. The junction had 8 bases not matched to a gene; V was cut back by 7 bases and J by 7 bases. CDR3 size: 13 residues. Germline CDR1 is SEHNR and CDR2 is FQNEAQ (reference sequence). Written as DNA, the CDR3 is TGTGCCAGCAACAGCCCAGGGGGCAGTGAAGCTTTCTTT. Translating it yields CASNSPGGSEAFF.